This T cell receptor beta chain emerged from a study of blood T cell repertoires in COVID-19. In the study overall: The United States, Italy and Spain supplied acute and convalescent COVID-19 samples. T cells, B-cell-depleted T cells, or PBMCs supplied cDNA or gDNA.

Trimming left V 1 base short and J 5 bases short, with 11 bases between. This CDR3 spans 15 amino acids. Germline loops: CDR1 MNHNS, CDR2 SASEGT. Original processing methods: For nucleated cells, counts were estimated from reference gene primer amplification. The protocol was immunoSEQ multiplex PCR, while the TCRdb copy is restricted to in-frame clones and leaves out a portion. The D gene and trimming were derived from the DNA, and the V and J assignments and clone size from that table. The sample includes about 74,000 clones, roughly nine tenths of them seen just once. This TCR derives from a middle-aged man with acute or convalescent COVID-19. Sequenced material: peripheral blood. The chain employs TRBV6-1 and TRBJ2-2, with TRBD1 as a possible D gene (5 bases). Here the CDR3 reads CASSEEVAGTGELFF. In DNA form, the CDR3 reads TGTGCCAGCAGTGAAGAGGTAGCAGGGACCGGGGAGCTGTTTTTT.